This TCR beta chain originates from a study of blood T cell repertoires in COVID-19. Germline V gene sequence: CDR1 KGHSH, CDR2 LQKENI. The CDR3 length is 15 residues. With 0 bases removed from V and 5 bases from J, the gap between germline ends came to 10 bases. Method: immunoSEQ multiplex PCR; TCRdb's copy keeps in-frame clones and lacks some. Of 100,000 or so clones listed, roughly 84% are singletons. The specimen sequenced was peripheral blood. The chain has TRBV18 and TRBJ1-4; the D is unclear. The sequence was collected from a woman in her sixties or seventies in a cohort sampled during active or convalescent COVID-19. CDR3 sequence reads: CASSPPSTENEKLFF. The DNA for the CDR3 is TGTGCCAGCTCACCACCGTCTACAGAAAATGAAAAACTGTTTTTT.